The rows below give T cell receptor beta chains drawn from one sample of a study of blood T cell repertoires in COVID-19. Clones were sequenced by immunoSEQ multiplex PCR, and TCRdb holds only the in-frame ones, with some missing. The sample yields some 200,000 clones, 70% to 90% seen once. Sequencing input: peripheral blood. The receptors stem from a woman aged 50 to 60 with active or convalescent COVID-19. CDR3s include the opening cysteine and the closing phenylalanine or tryptophan. D genes are given only for firm matches. Part of the rows lack a size; the others show once, few, many or a class for expanded clones.

J: TRBJ1-2
size: -
V: TRBV6-5
D: -
CDR3: CASSTGNYGYTF
DNA: TGTGCCAGCAGCACAGGGAACTATGGCTACACCTTC

J: TRBJ1-2
size: -
V: TRBV14
D: TRBD1
CDR3: CASSQVPSGQGPYGYTF
DNA: TGTGCCAGCAGCCAAGTCCCCAGCGGACAGGGCCCCTATGGCTACACCTTC

J: TRBJ1-2
size: once
V: TRBV29-1
D: TRBD1
CDR3: CSVESGGGANSGYTF
DNA: TGCAGCGTTGAATCGGGAGGGGGCGCGAACAGCGGCTACACCTTC

J: TRBJ1-5
size: -
V: TRBV2
D: TRBD1
CDR3: CASSDEGQGVGDGNQPQHF
DNA: TGTGCCAGCAGTGATGAGGGACAGGGGGTCGGGGATGGCAATCAGCCCCAGCATTTT

J: TRBJ2-2
size: -
V: TRBV6-5
D: -
CDR3: CASSTTGTGELFF
DNA: TGTGCCAGCAGCACCACAGGGACCGGGGAGCTGTTTTTT

J: TRBJ2-1
size: -
V: TRBV5-1
D: TRBD2
CDR3: CASSRTSGEQFF
DNA: TGCGCCAGCAGCAGGACTAGCGGGGAGCAGTTCTTC

J: TRBJ1-2
size: -
V: TRBV7-8
D: TRBD1
CDR3: CASRSGDRVHGYTF
DNA: TGTGCCAGCCGCTCAGGGGACAGGGTTCATGGCTACACCTTC

J: TRBJ1-2
size: -
V: TRBV6-1
D: -
CDR3: CASSETMGGNYGYTF
DNA: TGTGCCAGCAGTGAAACCATGGGGGGTAACTATGGCTACACCTTC

J: TRBJ1-2
size: -
V: TRBV7-8
D: TRBD1
CDR3: CASSLGDRHYGYTF
DNA: TGTGCCAGCAGCTTAGGGGACAGGCATTATGGCTACACCTTC

J: TRBJ1-4
size: -
V: TRBV7-9
D: -
CDR3: CASSSGLDQEKLFF
DNA: TGTGCCAGCAGCTCAGGATTAGACCAGGAAAAACTGTTTTTT

J: TRBJ1-2
size: -
V: TRBV27
D: -
CDR3: CASSLSTTPNYGYTF
DNA: TGTGCCAGCAGTTTATCGACTACCCCTAACTATGGCTACACCTTC

J: TRBJ1-2
size: -
V: TRBV29-1
D: TRBD1
CDR3: CSVGPLRQGTNYGYTF
DNA: TGCAGCGTTGGGCCCTTGAGACAGGGGACCAACTATGGCTACACCTTC

J: TRBJ1-5
size: -
V: TRBV5-1
D: TRBD1
CDR3: CASSLGQGRNQPQHF
DNA: TGCGCCAGCAGCTTGGGACAGGGAAGGAATCAGCCCCAGCATTTT

J: TRBJ1-6
size: -
V: TRBV10-1
D: -
CDR3: CASTPDLTGSPLHF
DNA: TGCGCCAGCACCCCAGACCTGACTGGATCACCCCTCCACTTT

J: TRBJ2-7
size: -
V: TRBV6-2/TRBV6-3
D: -
CDR3: CASSYSDGQTSNYEQYF
DNA: TGTGCCAGCAGTTACTCGGACGGCCAGACTAGTAACTACGAGCAGTACTTC

J: TRBJ2-1
size: once
V: TRBV29-1
D: TRBD1
CDR3: CSVLDRGPDNEQFF
DNA: TGCAGCGTCCTTGACAGGGGGCCCGACAATGAGCAGTTCTTC

J: TRBJ2-5
size: -
V: TRBV6-5
D: TRBD2
CDR3: CASSYRPGAGAQTQYF
DNA: TGTGCCAGCAGTTACCGACCCGGGGCGGGAGCACAGACCCAGTACTTC

J: TRBJ1-1
size: -
V: TRBV28
D: -
CDR3: CASSLSQGQAFF
DNA: TGTGCCAGCAGTTTATCCCAGGGTCAAGCTTTCTTT

J: TRBJ1-1
size: -
V: TRBV7-9
D: TRBD1
CDR3: CASSLGTGIPMNTEAFF
DNA: TGTGCCAGCAGCTTGGGGACAGGGATACCCATGAACACTGAAGCTTTCTTT

J: TRBJ1-6
size: -
V: TRBV9
D: TRBD1
CDR3: CASSPRQGSGSPLHF
DNA: TGTGCCAGCAGCCCCCGACAGGGATCCGGCTCACCCCTCCACTTT

J: TRBJ2-5
size: -
V: TRBV7-2
D: TRBD2
CDR3: CASSSGGRETQYF
DNA: TGTGCCAGCAGCTCGGGCGGGAGAGAGACCCAGTACTTC

J: TRBJ2-1
size: -
V: TRBV28
D: -
CDR3: CASSFPRSNEQFF
DNA: TGTGCCAGCAGTTTCCCGCGGAGCAATGAGCAGTTCTTC

J: TRBJ2-7
size: -
V: TRBV6-5
D: TRBD2
CDR3: CASRSTSGRAHEQYF
DNA: TGTGCCAGCAGATCGACTAGCGGGAGGGCCCACGAGCAGTACTTC

J: TRBJ1-6
size: -
V: TRBV7-2
D: -
CDR3: CASSLDGYNSPLHF
DNA: TGTGCCAGCAGCTTAGACGGGTATAATTCACCCCTCCACTTT

J: TRBJ1-3
size: once
V: TRBV11-2
D: -
CDR3: CASSLSKGLSGNTIYF
DNA: TGTGCCAGCAGCTTGTCGAAAGGACTCTCTGGAAACACCATATATTTT

J: TRBJ2-5
size: -
V: TRBV7-2
D: -
CDR3: CASSLGQGIKTQYF
DNA: TGTGCCAGCAGCTTAGGGCAGGGTATAAAGACCCAGTACTTC

J: TRBJ2-7
size: -
V: TRBV20-1
D: -
CDR3: CSASLAASYEQYF
DNA: TGCAGTGCTAGTTTGGCGGCATCCTACGAGCAGTACTTC

J: TRBJ2-1
size: -
V: TRBV5-4
D: TRBD2
CDR3: CASSLAGLAGAYNEQFF
DNA: TGTGCCAGCAGCTTGGCCGGTCTAGCGGGGGCCTACAATGAGCAGTTCTTC

J: TRBJ2-7
size: -
V: TRBV2
D: -
CDR3: CATKGASTGEQYF
DNA: TGTGCCACCAAGGGAGCTTCGACGGGCGAGCAGTACTTC

J: TRBJ2-3
size: -
V: TRBV6-6
D: -
CDR3: CASSRLSTDTQYF
DNA: TGTGCCAGCAGCCGATTAAGCACAGATACGCAGTATTTT

J: TRBJ1-5
size: -
V: TRBV6-5
D: TRBD1
CDR3: CASRQGWSNQPQHF
DNA: TGTGCCAGTAGACAGGGATGGAGCAATCAGCCCCAGCATTTT